This T cell receptor beta chain derives from a study of CD8+CD57+ T cells in acquired aplastic anemia. Looking at the study overall: DNA from sorted CD4+ and CD8+ cells averaged around 3 ug. Study observations and caveats: A set of around 30 CD8+ CDR3 sequences was shared between patients and controls, and these sequences appeared highly expressed in patients.

Individuals selected for sequencing had exhibited CD8+CD57+ cell expansion on flow cytometry. The template for TCR beta VDJ and CDR3 sequence profiling was genomic DNA. TCRdb fed the reads into MiXCR, producing one record per CDR3 protein. The data show some 170,000 distinct CDR3 sequences, about three fifths seen once. A word on this clonotype: Its matching antigen is unknown.

Germline CDR1 SGHTA, CDR2 FQGTGA. The CDR3 is 15 residues long. V lost 5 bases, J lost 6 bases, and 7 bases stayed unmatched. This receptor was identified in a human donor with aplastic anemia. The chain carries TRBV7-3 and TRBJ2-3; 11 bases are shared with TRBD2. Input material: sorted CD4+, CD8+, or CD8+CD57+ T cells (not recorded which) from PBMCs. This CDR3 is CASSPGTSGGDTQYF. Here the CDR3 DNA reads TGTGCCAGCAGCCCGGGGACTAGCGGTGGGGATACGCAGTATTTT.